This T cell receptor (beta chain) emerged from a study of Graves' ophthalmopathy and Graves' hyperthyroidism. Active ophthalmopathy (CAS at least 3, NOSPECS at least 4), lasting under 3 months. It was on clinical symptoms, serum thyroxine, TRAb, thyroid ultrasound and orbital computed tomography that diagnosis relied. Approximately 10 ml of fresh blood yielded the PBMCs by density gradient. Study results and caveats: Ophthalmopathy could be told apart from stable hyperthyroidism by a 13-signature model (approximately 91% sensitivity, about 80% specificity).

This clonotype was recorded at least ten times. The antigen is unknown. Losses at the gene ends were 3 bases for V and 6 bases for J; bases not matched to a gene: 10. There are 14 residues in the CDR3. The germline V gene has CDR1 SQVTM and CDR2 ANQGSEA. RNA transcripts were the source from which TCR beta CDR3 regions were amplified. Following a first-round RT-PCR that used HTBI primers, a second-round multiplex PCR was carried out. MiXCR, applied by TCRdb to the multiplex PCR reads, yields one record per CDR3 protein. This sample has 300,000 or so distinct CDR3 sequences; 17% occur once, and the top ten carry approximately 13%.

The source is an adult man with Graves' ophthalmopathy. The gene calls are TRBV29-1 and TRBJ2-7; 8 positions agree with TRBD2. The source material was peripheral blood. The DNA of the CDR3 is TGCAGCGTTGATGTAGCGGGGCCCCCAGGCGAGCAGTACTTC. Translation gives CSVDVAGPPGEQYF.